These T cell receptor beta chains were read from a single sample in a study of blood T cell repertoires in COVID-19. Profiling relied on immunoSEQ multiplex PCR, and the TCRdb table lists in-frame clones only, not all of them. The profile shows 100,000 to 150,000 clones, approximately 80% of them singletons. Material: peripheral blood. Receptors originate from a woman aged 60-75 years with acute or convalescent COVID-19. CDR3s include the opening cysteine and the closing phenylalanine or tryptophan. The D gene is left open where the match is weak. The size entry is marked missing in some rows and otherwise reads once, few, many or a size class.

j_gene: TRBJ2-7; v_gene: TRBV6-5; d_gene: -; abundance: -; CDR3aa: CASGKGRTTYEQYF; CDR3nt: TGTGCCAGCGGGAAGGGCAGGACTACCTACGAGCAGTACTTC
j_gene: TRBJ2-1; v_gene: TRBV5-1; d_gene: -; abundance: -; CDR3aa: CASSLGLEQFF; CDR3nt: TGCGCCAGCAGCCTGGGGCTTGAGCAGTTCTTC
j_gene: TRBJ1-4; v_gene: TRBV14; d_gene: -; abundance: -; CDR3aa: CASRSNPNEKLFF; CDR3nt: TGTGCCAGCAGGAGTAACCCTAATGAAAAACTGTTTTTT
j_gene: TRBJ2-7; v_gene: TRBV5-1; d_gene: TRBD1; abundance: -; CDR3aa: CASSLGQGPYEQYF; CDR3nt: TGCGCCAGCAGCTTGGGACAGGGGCCCTACGAGCAGTACTTC
j_gene: TRBJ1-2; v_gene: TRBV7-9; d_gene: -; abundance: -; CDR3aa: CASSLIGGTGGYTF; CDR3nt: TGTGCCAGCAGCTTAATTGGAGGGACGGGAGGCTACACCTTC
j_gene: TRBJ2-1; v_gene: TRBV7-9; d_gene: TRBD1; abundance: -; CDR3aa: CASSASGAGGLRGQFF; CDR3nt: TGTGCCAGCAGCGCCAGTGGGGCAGGGGGCTTACGAGGGCAGTTCTTC
j_gene: TRBJ2-5; v_gene: TRBV24-1; d_gene: TRBD2; abundance: -; CDR3aa: CATSGERGAGETQYF; CDR3nt: TGTGCCACCAGTGGAGAGCGGGGGGCCGGGGAGACCCAGTACTTC
j_gene: TRBJ1-1; v_gene: TRBV27; d_gene: -; abundance: once; CDR3aa: CASRKTSVTEAFF; CDR3nt: TGTGCCAGCAGGAAAACTTCGGTCACTGAAGCTTTCTTT
j_gene: TRBJ1-5; v_gene: TRBV19; d_gene: -; abundance: -; CDR3aa: CASRSGAQPQHF; CDR3nt: TGTGCCAGTAGAAGCGGGGCTCAGCCCCAGCATTTT
j_gene: TRBJ1-4; v_gene: TRBV6-5; d_gene: -; abundance: few; CDR3aa: CASKLGGSGEKLFF; CDR3nt: TGTGCCAGCAAACTGGGAGGGAGTGGTGAAAAACTGTTTTTT
j_gene: TRBJ1-2; v_gene: TRBV27; d_gene: -; abundance: -; CDR3aa: CASSFSSGRPWGYTF; CDR3nt: TGTGCCAGCAGTTTTTCTTCCGGGAGGCCTTGGGGCTACACCTTC
j_gene: TRBJ1-2; v_gene: TRBV12-3/TRBV12-4; d_gene: -; abundance: -; CDR3aa: CASSQQGVSGYTF; CDR3nt: TGTGCCAGCAGCCAACAGGGAGTCAGTGGCTACACCTTC
j_gene: TRBJ1-2; v_gene: TRBV11-2; d_gene: -; abundance: -; CDR3aa: CASSVAITFNYGYTF; CDR3nt: TGTGCCAGCAGCGTTGCGATCACTTTTAACTATGGCTACACCTTC
j_gene: TRBJ1-4; v_gene: TRBV6-5; d_gene: TRBD1; abundance: -; CDR3aa: CASRPQGVYGEKLFF; CDR3nt: TGTGCCAGCAGACCTCAGGGGGTCTATGGGGAAAAACTGTTTTTT
j_gene: TRBJ2-4; v_gene: TRBV5-1; d_gene: -; abundance: -; CDR3aa: CASSLPGDIQYF; CDR3nt: TGCGCCAGCAGCTTGCCCGGGGACATTCAGTACTTC
j_gene: TRBJ1-5; v_gene: TRBV2; d_gene: -; abundance: -; CDR3aa: CASSTGQPYQPQHF; CDR3nt: TGTGCCAGCAGCACTGGACAGCCTTATCAGCCCCAGCATTTT
j_gene: TRBJ1-4; v_gene: TRBV7-9; d_gene: TRBD1; abundance: -; CDR3aa: CASSYGQGRTNEKLFF; CDR3nt: TGTGCCAGCAGCTATGGACAGGGGCGGACTAATGAAAAACTGTTTTTT
j_gene: TRBJ2-7; v_gene: TRBV5-1; d_gene: -; abundance: -; CDR3aa: CASSFANEQYF; CDR3nt: TGCGCCAGCAGCTTCGCGAACGAGCAGTACTTC
j_gene: TRBJ2-5; v_gene: TRBV14; d_gene: -; abundance: -; CDR3aa: CASSQRLQETQYF; CDR3nt: TGTGCCAGCAGCCAACGACTGCAAGAGACCCAGTACTTC
j_gene: TRBJ2-4; v_gene: TRBV7-9; d_gene: -; abundance: -; CDR3aa: CASSLGAGPKNIQYF; CDR3nt: TGTGCCAGCAGCTTAGGGGCAGGGCCCAAAAACATTCAGTACTTC
j_gene: TRBJ1-2; v_gene: TRBV6-5; d_gene: -; abundance: -; CDR3aa: CASGGVNYGYTF; CDR3nt: TGTGCCAGCGGCGGGGTAAACTATGGCTACACCTTC
j_gene: TRBJ1-5; v_gene: TRBV12-3/TRBV12-4; d_gene: TRBD1; abundance: -; CDR3aa: CASSPGTGLRHF; CDR3nt: TGTGCCAGCAGTCCTGGGACAGGCCTCCGGCATTTT
j_gene: TRBJ1-1; v_gene: TRBV19; d_gene: TRBD1; abundance: -; CDR3aa: CASSIWTGFRVKNTEAFF; CDR3nt: TGTGCCAGTAGTATATGGACAGGGTTTCGTGTCAAAAACACTGAAGCTTTCTTT
j_gene: TRBJ1-3; v_gene: TRBV19; d_gene: -; abundance: -; CDR3aa: CASSFLLSPPGNTIYF; CDR3nt: TGTGCCAGTAGCTTCCTTTTGTCTCCCCCTGGAAACACCATATATTTT
j_gene: TRBJ2-2; v_gene: TRBV24-1; d_gene: TRBD1; abundance: -; CDR3aa: CATSVENRGPQNTGELFF; CDR3nt: TGTGCCACCAGTGTAGAAAACAGGGGGCCGCAGAACACCGGGGAGCTGTTTTTT
j_gene: TRBJ1-2; v_gene: TRBV29-1; d_gene: TRBD1; abundance: -; CDR3aa: CSVVLTGANYGYTF; CDR3nt: TGCAGCGTTGTCCTGACAGGGGCTAACTATGGCTACACCTTC
j_gene: TRBJ2-7; v_gene: TRBV5-4; d_gene: TRBD1; abundance: -; CDR3aa: CASSLGDRGAYEQYF; CDR3nt: TGTGCCAGCAGCTTGGGGGACAGGGGTGCCTACGAGCAGTACTTC
j_gene: TRBJ1-1; v_gene: TRBV2; d_gene: -; abundance: -; CDR3aa: CASSVSGNTEAFF; CDR3nt: TGTGCCAGCAGTGTCTCGGGGAACACTGAAGCTTTCTTT
j_gene: TRBJ1-5; v_gene: TRBV28; d_gene: -; abundance: few; CDR3aa: CASTHGEGVQPQHF; CDR3nt: TGTGCCAGCACCCATGGTGAGGGGGTACAGCCCCAGCATTTT
j_gene: TRBJ2-1; v_gene: TRBV12-5; d_gene: TRBD1; abundance: -; CDR3aa: CASGGQGRDEQFF; CDR3nt: TGTGCTAGTGGCGGACAGGGAAGGGATGAGCAGTTCTTC
j_gene: TRBJ2-7; v_gene: TRBV5-4; d_gene: -; abundance: once; CDR3aa: CASSLDSRGEQYF; CDR3nt: TGTGCCAGCAGCTTAGACAGTCGGGGGGAGCAGTACTTC
j_gene: TRBJ2-5; v_gene: TRBV11-2; d_gene: -; abundance: -; CDR3aa: CASSFSRGGQETQYF; CDR3nt: TGTGCCAGCAGCTTTAGCAGGGGCGGCCAAGAGACCCAGTACTTC
j_gene: TRBJ1-5; v_gene: TRBV2; d_gene: TRBD1; abundance: -; CDR3aa: CASSRDSLQPQHF; CDR3nt: TGTGCCAGCAGCCGGGACAGCCTGCAGCCCCAGCATTTT
j_gene: TRBJ1-2; v_gene: TRBV19; d_gene: TRBD1; abundance: -; CDR3aa: CASTPTGLYGYTF; CDR3nt: TGTGCCAGTACCCCGACAGGGCTCTATGGCTACACCTTC
j_gene: TRBJ1-4; v_gene: TRBV19; d_gene: -; abundance: -; CDR3aa: CASSGERRWEKLFF; CDR3nt: TGTGCCAGTAGTGGCGAGAGGAGATGGGAAAAACTGTTTTTT
j_gene: TRBJ1-2; v_gene: TRBV4-1; d_gene: TRBD1; abundance: -; CDR3aa: CASSRDRDYGYTF; CDR3nt: TGCGCCAGCAGTCGGGACAGGGACTATGGCTACACCTTC
j_gene: TRBJ2-1; v_gene: TRBV7-2; d_gene: -; abundance: once; CDR3aa: CASSLQRKWFF; CDR3nt: TGTGCCAGCAGCTTGCAGCGGAAGTGGTTCTTC